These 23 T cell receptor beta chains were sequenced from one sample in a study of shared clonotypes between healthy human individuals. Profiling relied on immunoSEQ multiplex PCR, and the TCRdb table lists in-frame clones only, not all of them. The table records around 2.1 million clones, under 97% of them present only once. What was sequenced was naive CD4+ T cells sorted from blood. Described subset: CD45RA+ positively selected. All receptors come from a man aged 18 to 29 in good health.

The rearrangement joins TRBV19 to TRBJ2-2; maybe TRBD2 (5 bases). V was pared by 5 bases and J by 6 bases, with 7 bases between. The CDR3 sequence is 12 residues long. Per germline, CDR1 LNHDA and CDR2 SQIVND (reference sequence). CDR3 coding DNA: TGTGCCAGTAGTTCTAGCCCCGGGGAGCTGTTTTTT. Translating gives CASSSSPGELFF.

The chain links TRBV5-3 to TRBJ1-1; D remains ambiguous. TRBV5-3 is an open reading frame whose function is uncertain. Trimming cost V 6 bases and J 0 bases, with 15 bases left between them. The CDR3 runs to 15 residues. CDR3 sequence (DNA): TGTGCCAGAATAGGGCGGGTCGGTATGAACACTGAAGCTTTCTTT. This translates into CARIGRVGMNTEAFF.

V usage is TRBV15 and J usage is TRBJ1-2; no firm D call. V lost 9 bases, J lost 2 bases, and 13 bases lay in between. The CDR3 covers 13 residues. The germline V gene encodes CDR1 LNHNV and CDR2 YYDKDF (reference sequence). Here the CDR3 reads CATSQDVNYGYTF. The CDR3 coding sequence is TGTGCCACGAGCCAGGACGTAAACTATGGCTACACCTTC.

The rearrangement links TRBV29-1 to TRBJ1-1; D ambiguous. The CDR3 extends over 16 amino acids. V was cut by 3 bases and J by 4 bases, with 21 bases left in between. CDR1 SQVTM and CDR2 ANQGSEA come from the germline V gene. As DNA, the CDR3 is TGCAGCGTTGATGCTCGGGGAGTAGGTGTGACCACTGAAGCTTTCTTT. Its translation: CSVDARGVGVTTEAFF.

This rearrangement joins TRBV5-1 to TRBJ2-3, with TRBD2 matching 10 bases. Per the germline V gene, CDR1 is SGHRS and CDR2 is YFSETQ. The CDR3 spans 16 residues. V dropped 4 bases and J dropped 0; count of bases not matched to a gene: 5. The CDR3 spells CASSTPSGGSTDTQYF. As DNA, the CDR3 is TGCGCCAGCAGCACACCTAGCGGGGGAAGCACAGATACGCAGTATTTT.

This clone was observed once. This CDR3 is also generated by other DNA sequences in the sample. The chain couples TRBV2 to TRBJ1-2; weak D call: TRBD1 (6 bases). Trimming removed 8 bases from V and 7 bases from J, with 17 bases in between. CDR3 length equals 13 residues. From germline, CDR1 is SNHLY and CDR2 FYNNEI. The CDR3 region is CASSGQSGGGYTF. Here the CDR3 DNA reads TGTGCCAGCTCCGGACAGTCGGGTGGTGGCTACACCTTC.

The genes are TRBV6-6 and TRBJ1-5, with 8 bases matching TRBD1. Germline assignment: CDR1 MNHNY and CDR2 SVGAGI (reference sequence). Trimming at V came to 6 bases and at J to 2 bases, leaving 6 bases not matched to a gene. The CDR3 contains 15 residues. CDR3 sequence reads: CASREDRAGNQPQHF. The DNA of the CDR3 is TGTGCCAGCAGAGAGGACAGGGCTGGCAATCAGCCCCAGCATTTT.

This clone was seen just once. CDR3 in DNA: TGTGCCAGTAGTATACAGGCGACTAATGAAAAACTGTTTTTT. Its protein is CASSIQATNEKLFF. This sequence joins TRBV19 and TRBJ1-4; D gene unclear. Trimming took 2 bases from V and 2 from J, leaving 6 bases between them. This CDR3 spans 14 amino acids. Germline CDR1 is LNHDA and CDR2 is SQIVND (reference sequence).

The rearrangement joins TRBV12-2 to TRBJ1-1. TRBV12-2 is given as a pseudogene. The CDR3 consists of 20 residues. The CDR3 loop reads CASRLESGGRALWRNTEAFF. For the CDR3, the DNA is TGTGCAAGTCGCTTAGAAAGCGGGGGAAGGGCCCTCTGGAGGAACACTGAAGCTTTCTTT.

CDR3 amino acids: CATRTGGYEQYF. CDR3 in DNA: TGTGCCACCCGGACAGGCGGCTACGAGCAGTACTTC. The V and J genes are TRBV6-1 and TRBJ2-7; 7 bases agree with TRBD1. The CDR3 has 12 residues. The germline CDR1 and CDR2 sequences are MNHNS and SASEGT. J was trimmed by 3 bases and V by 10 bases; bases with no gene match: 6.

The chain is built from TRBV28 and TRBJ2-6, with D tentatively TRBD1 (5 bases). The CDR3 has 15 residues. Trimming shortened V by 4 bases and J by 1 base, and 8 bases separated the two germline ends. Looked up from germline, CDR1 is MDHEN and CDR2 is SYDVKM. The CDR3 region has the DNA TGTGCCAGCAGTTCCAGGGAATCTGGGGCCAACGTCCTGACTTTC. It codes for CASSSRESGANVLTF.

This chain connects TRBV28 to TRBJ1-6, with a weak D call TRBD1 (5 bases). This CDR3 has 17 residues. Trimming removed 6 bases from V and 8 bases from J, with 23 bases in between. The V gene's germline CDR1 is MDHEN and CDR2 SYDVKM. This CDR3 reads CASSPPGRRMGYSPLHF. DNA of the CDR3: TGTGCCAGCAGCCCTCCGGGACGGAGAATGGGATATTCACCCCTCCACTTT.

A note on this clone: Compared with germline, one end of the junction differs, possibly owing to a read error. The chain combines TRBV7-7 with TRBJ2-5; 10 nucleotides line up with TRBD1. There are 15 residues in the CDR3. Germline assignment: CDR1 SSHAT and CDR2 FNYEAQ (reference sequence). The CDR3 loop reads CASSSDRGQGETQYF. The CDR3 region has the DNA TGTGCTAGCAGCTCCGACAGGGGGCAGGGAGAGACCCAGTACTTC.

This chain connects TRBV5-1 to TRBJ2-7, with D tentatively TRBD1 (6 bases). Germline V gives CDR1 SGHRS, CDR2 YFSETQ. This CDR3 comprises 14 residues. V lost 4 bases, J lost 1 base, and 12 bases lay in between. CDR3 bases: TGCGCCAGCAGCAGGACAGTGGGGTCCTACGAGCAGTACTTC. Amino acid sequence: CASSRTVGSYEQYF.

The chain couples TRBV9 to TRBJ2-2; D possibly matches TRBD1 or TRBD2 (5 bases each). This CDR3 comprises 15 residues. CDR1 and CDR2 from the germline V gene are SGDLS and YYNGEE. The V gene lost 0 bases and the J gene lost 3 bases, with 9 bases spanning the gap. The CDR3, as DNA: TGTGCCAGCAGCGTAGCGGGGACGGACACCGGGGAGCTGTTTTTT. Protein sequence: CASSVAGTDTGELFF.

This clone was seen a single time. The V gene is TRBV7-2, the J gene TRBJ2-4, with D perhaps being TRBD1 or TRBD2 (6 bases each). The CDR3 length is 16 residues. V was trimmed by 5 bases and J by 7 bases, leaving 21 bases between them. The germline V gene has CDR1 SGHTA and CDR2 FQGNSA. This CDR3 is CASSGTSVQGGNIQYF. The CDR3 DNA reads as TGTGCCAGCAGCGGTACGTCCGTGCAAGGGGGGAACATTCAGTACTTC.

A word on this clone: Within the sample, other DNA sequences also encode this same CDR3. The CDR3 spells CASSQAGNSPLHF. DNA of the CDR3: TGTGCCAGCAGCCAAGCTGGCAATTCACCCCTCCACTTT. The gene calls are TRBV14 and TRBJ1-6; D is unclear. From germline, CDR1 is SGHDN and CDR2 FVKESK. Trimming left V 1 base short and J 7 bases short, with 5 bases between. This CDR3 has 13 amino acids.

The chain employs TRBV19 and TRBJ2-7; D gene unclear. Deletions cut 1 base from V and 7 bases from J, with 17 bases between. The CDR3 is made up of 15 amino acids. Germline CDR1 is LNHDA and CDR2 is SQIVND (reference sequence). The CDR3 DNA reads TGTGCCAGTAGTATAGGATCTATCCGGCTCGATGAGCAGTACTTC. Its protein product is CASSIGSIRLDEQYF.

CDR3 protein: CASSLARFLEPYEQYF. CDR3 nucleotides: TGTGCCAGCAGCTTAGCAAGGTTTCTGGAACCCTACGAGCAGTACTTC. V and J are TRBV13 and TRBJ2-7; D remains unclear. From germline, CDR1 is PRHDT and CDR2 FYEKMQ (reference sequence). This CDR3 region has 16 residues. Trimming took off 1 base at V and 2 bases at J, with 15 bases between the two ends.

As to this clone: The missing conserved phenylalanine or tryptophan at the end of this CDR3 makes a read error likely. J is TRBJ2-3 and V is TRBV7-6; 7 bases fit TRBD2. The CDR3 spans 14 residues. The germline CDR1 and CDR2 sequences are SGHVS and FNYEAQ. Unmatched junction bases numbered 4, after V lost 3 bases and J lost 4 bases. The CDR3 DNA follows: TGTGCCAGCAGCTTGGGGAGGGGCTCAGATACGCAGTATTCT. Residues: CASSLGRGSDTQYS.

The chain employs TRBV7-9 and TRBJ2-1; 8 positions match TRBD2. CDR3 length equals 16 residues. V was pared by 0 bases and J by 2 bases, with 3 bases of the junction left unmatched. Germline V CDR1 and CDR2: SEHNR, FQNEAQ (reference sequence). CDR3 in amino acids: CASSLATGGTYNEQFF. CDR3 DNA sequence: TGTGCCAGCAGCTTAGCAACGGGGGGGACCTACAATGAGCAGTTCTTC.

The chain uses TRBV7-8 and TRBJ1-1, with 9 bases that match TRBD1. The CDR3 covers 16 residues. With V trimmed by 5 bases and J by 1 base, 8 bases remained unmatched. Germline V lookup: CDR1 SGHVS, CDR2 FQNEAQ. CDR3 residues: CASSGTGSVRNTEAFF. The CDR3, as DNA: TGTGCCAGCAGCGGGACAGGGAGTGTTCGGAACACTGAAGCTTTCTTT. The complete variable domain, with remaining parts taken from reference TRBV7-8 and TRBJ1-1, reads GAGVSQSPRYKVAKRGQDVALRCDPISGHVSLFWYQQALGQGPEFLTYFQNEAQLDKSGLPSDRFFAERPEGSVSTLKIQRTQQEDSAVYLCASSGTGSVRNTEAFFGQGTRLTVV.

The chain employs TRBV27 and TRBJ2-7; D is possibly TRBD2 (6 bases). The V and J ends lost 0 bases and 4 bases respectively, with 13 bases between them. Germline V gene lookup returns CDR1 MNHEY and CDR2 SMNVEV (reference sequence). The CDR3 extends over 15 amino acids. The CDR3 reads CASSLSVAETYEQYF. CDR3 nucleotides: TGTGCCAGCAGTTTATCCGTAGCGGAGACTTACGAGCAGTACTTC.